The T cell receptor (beta chain) under discussion was sequenced for a study of T-cell memory formation after mild COVID-19. TCRdb used MiXCR to reprocess the 5' RACE reads, holding one entry per CDR3 protein. The sample includes approximately 250,000 distinct CDR3 sequences, over 15% seen only once; the top ten take approximately 20%. The germline V and J ends were trimmed by 1 base and 6 bases, with 11 bases remaining between them. Germline V CDR1 and CDR2: SGHTA, FQGTGA. The CDR3 runs 14 residues. This clonotype was seen repeatedly, ten times or more. V is TRBV7-3 and J is TRBJ2-3, with D possibly being TRBD2 (7 bases). This receptor was identified in a man aged 18 to 29 who had mild COVID-19 (a few samples of this study predate the infection). Cell type and time point are not known. The sequencing sample was made of PBMCs or a T cell subset sorted from them (not recorded which). As DNA, the CDR3 is TGTGCCAGCAGCTTAAGTGGGGGGGCGGATACGCAGTATTTT. Protein product: CASSLSGGADTQYF.